This T cell receptor beta chain was retrieved from a study of T cells in Graves' hyperthyroidism and ophthalmopathy. Study context: Before treatment of any kind, peripheral blood was taken at initial diagnosis.

The CDR3 extends over 14 amino acids. CDR1 SGDLS and CDR2 YYNGEE come from the germline V gene. V was shortened by 0 bases and J by 2 bases, with 8 bases between the two germline ends. Diagnoses used clinical symptoms, serum thyroxine and TRAb, thyroid ultrasound and orbital computed tomography. Broader study findings: A model built on 13 V-J features separated ophthalmopathy from stable hyperthyroidism. Researchers found most expanded thyroid clonotypes above 0.001 in blood as well.

What was amplified from RNA transcripts were TCR beta CDR3 regions. RT-PCR in the first round (using the HTBI primer set) targeted the TCR CDR3. TCRdb called the multiplex PCR reads again in MiXCR, with one record for every CDR3 protein. This sample has 45,000 to 60,000 distinct CDR3 sequences, with around half found just once. At least ten counts were recorded for this clonotype. Its specificity is unknown. This TCR derives from a woman aged 25 to 39 with Graves' ophthalmopathy. The sample consisted of blood. V and J are TRBV9 and TRBJ2-5; D possibly corresponds to TRBD1 (5 bases). The CDR3, as DNA: TGTGCCAGCAGCGTAGGGGGCCAGCAAGAGACCCAGTACTTC. This translates into CASSVGGQQETQYF.